Sequencing of this T cell receptor (beta chain) was carried out in a study of T cells after yellow fever vaccination. TCRdb reprocessed the 5' RACE reads with MiXCR, giving one entry per CDR3 protein. This sample has approximately 330,000 distinct CDR3 sequences, with roughly an eighth found just once. The specimen was CD4+ T cells sorted from PBMCs, collected 15 days after the yellow fever booster vaccination. The receptor was derived from a man in his late teens or twenties who received the YFV17D yellow fever vaccine.

CDR3 sequence reads: CASSPGGQGANEQFF. The CDR3 nucleotides are TGTGCCAGCTCACCAGGGGGACAGGGGGCCAATGAGCAGTTCTTC. The rearrangement uses TRBV18 and TRBJ2-1; TRBD1 aligns across 12 bases. The CDR3 extends over 15 amino acids. After removal of 2 bases from V and 6 bases from J, the junction contained 2 bases not matched to a gene. CDR1 and CDR2 from the germline V gene are KGHSH and LQKENI. The complete variable domain, with remaining parts taken from reference TRBV18 and TRBJ2-1, reads NAGVMQNPRHLVRRRGQEARLRCSPMKGHSHVYWYRQLPEEGLKFMVYLQKENIIDESGMPKERFSAEFPKEGPSILRIQQVVRGDSAAYFCASSPGGQGANEQFFGPGTRLTVL.